The rows below give T cell receptor beta chains drawn from one sample of a study of blood T cells in healthy people across ages. TCRdb re-analysed the 5' RACE reads in MiXCR, keeping a single row per CDR3 protein. The sample shows fewer than 1.5 million distinct CDR3 sequences, about 43% of them seen only once. Sequenced: blood. Source of these receptors: a woman between 18 and 30 years old in good health. Each CDR3 is given with its conserved first and last residue. A D gene is named only where the DNA matches it firmly. Clone size appears in some rows only: once, few, many, or a class for an expanded clone.

NA | TRBJ2-2 | NA | TRBV10-3 | CAISEYGQNTGELFF | TGTGCAATCAGTGAGTATGGACAGAACACCGGGGAGCTGTTTTTT
NA | TRBJ1-2 | few | TRBV12-3/TRBV12-4 | CASSLRTFPTVNYGYTF | TGTGCCAGCAGTTTACGCACCTTTCCGACTGTTAACTATGGCTACACCTTC
TRBD1 | TRBJ1-2 | NA | TRBV20-1 | CSALTGTGSGYTF | TGCAGTGCTTTGACAGGGACGGGCTCTGGCTACACCTTC
TRBD1 | TRBJ2-7 | few | TRBV5-1 | CASRPGGTGGYYEQYF | TGCGCCAGCAGGCCGGGCGGTACAGGGGGCTACTACGAGCAGTACTTC
NA | TRBJ1-1 | NA | TRBV10-3 | CAISELEANTEAFF | TGTGCCATCAGTGAGTTGGAAGCTAACACTGAAGCTTTCTTT
NA | TRBJ2-1 | once | TRBV5-1 | CASSLEVQDYNEQFF | TGCGCCAGCAGCTTGGAAGTACAGGATTACAATGAGCAGTTCTTC
TRBD2 | TRBJ2-4 | NA | TRBV5-5 | CASSLASGTAKNIQYF | TGTGCCAGCAGCTTGGCCAGCGGGACAGCCAAAAACATTCAGTACTTC
NA | TRBJ2-7 | NA | TRBV29-1 | CSVVVSSYEQYF | TGCAGCGTTGTGGTGAGCTCCTACGAGCAGTACTTC
NA | TRBJ1-1 | NA | TRBV27 | CASSSRMRNTEAFF | TGTGCCAGCAGTTCAAGGATGCGGAACACTGAAGCTTTCTTT
NA | TRBJ1-6 | NA | TRBV6-5 | CASRTRGGLNNSPLHF | TGTGCCAGCAGGACCCGCGGGGGTCTCAATAATTCACCCCTCCACTTT
NA | TRBJ1-3 | NA | TRBV4-1 | CASSQVSSSGNTIYF | TGCGCCAGCAGCCAAGTCAGCAGTTCTGGAAACACCATATATTTT
NA | TRBJ2-5 | few | TRBV2 | CASSELLQGAQETQYF | TGTGCCAGCAGTGAACTACTACAAGGGGCGCAAGAGACCCAGTACTTC
TRBD2 | TRBJ2-1 | NA | TRBV7-9 | CASSLELAGGPWNEQFF | TGTGCCAGCAGCTTAGAACTAGCGGGAGGGCCCTGGAATGAGCAGTTCTTC
NA | TRBJ1-4 | NA | TRBV27 | CASSRWGANEKLFF | TGTGCCAGCAGCCGTTGGGGGGCCAATGAAAAACTGTTTTTT
TRBD2 | TRBJ2-3 | NA | TRBV20-1 | CSATGLAGAPTFTDTQYF | TGCAGTGCAACGGGACTAGCGGGGGCCCCCACCTTCACAGATACGCAGTATTTT
TRBD2 | TRBJ2-5 | NA | TRBV7-2 | CASSLPPGGQYF | TGTGCCAGCAGTCTTCCCCCGGGGGGGCAGTACTTC
NA | TRBJ2-3 | few | TRBV15 | CATSIQDGSTDTQYF | TGTGCCACCAGCATCCAGGACGGTAGCACAGATACGCAGTATTTT
NA | TRBJ2-7 | NA | TRBV7-8 | CASSFNIPGYSSYEQYF | TGTGCCAGCAGCTTCAATATACCGGGATATAGCTCCTACGAGCAGTACTTC
TRBD1 | TRBJ2-5 | NA | TRBV5-1 | CASSPLPGQADQETQYF | TGCGCCAGCAGCCCCCTGCCGGGACAGGCGGACCAAGAGACCCAGTACTTC
NA | TRBJ2-1 | few | TRBV6-1 | CAAASGQYNEQFF | TGTGCCGCCGCAAGCGGGCAATACAATGAGCAGTTCTTC
NA | TRBJ1-5 | NA | TRBV20-1 | CSASPLELGQPQHF | TGCAGTGCTAGTCCTCTGGAGTTGGGTCAGCCCCAGCATTTT
TRBD1 | TRBJ2-7 | few | TRBV29-1 | CSVDWGTGGGYEQYF | TGCAGCGTTGATTGGGGGACAGGGGGTGGCTACGAGCAGTACTTC